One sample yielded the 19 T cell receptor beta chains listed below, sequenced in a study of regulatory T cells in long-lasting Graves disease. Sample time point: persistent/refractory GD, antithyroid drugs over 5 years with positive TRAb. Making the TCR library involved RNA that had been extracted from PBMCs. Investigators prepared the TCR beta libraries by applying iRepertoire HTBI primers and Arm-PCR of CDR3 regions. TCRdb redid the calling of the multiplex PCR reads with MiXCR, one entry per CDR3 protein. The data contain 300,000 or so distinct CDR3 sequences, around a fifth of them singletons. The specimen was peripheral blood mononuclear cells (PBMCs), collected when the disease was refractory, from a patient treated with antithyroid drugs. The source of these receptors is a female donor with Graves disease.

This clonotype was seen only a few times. The chain's CDR3 is CASSPGTGSNYGYTF. The CDR3 bases are TGTGCCAGCAGCCCAGGGACAGGGTCGAACTATGGCTACACCTTC. The chain joins TRBV7-9 to TRBJ1-2; 9 bases line up with TRBD1. Germline loops: CDR1 SEHNR, CDR2 FQNEAQ (reference sequence). V lost 5 bases, J lost 2 bases, and 6 bases stayed unmatched. The CDR3 has 15 amino acids.

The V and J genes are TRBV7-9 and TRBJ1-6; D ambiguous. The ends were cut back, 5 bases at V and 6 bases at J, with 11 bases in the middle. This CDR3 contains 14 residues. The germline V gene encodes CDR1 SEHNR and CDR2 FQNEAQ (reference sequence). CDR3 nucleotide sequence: TGTGCCAGCAGCCCGGACGGTCGTAATTCACCCCTCCACTTT. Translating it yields CASSPDGRNSPLHF. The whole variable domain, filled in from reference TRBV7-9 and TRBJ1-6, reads DTGVSQNPRHKITKRGQNVTFRCDPISEHNRLYWYRQTLGQGPEFLTYFQNEAQLEKSRLLSDRFSAERPKGSFSTLEIQRTEQGDSAMYLCASSPDGRNSPLHFGNGTRLTVT.

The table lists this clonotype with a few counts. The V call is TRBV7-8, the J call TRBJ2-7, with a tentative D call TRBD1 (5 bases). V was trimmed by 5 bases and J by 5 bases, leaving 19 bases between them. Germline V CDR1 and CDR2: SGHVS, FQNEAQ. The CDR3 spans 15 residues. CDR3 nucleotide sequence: TGTGCCAGCAGCGAAACTATCAGGGAATTAGACGAGCAGTACTTC. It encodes CASSETIRELDEQYF. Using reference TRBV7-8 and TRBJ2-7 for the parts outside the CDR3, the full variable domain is GAGVSQSPRYKVAKRGQDVALRCDPISGHVSLFWYQQALGQGPEFLTYFQNEAQLDKSGLPSDRFFAERPEGSVSTLKIQRTQQEDSAVYLCASSETIRELDEQYFGPGTRLTVT.

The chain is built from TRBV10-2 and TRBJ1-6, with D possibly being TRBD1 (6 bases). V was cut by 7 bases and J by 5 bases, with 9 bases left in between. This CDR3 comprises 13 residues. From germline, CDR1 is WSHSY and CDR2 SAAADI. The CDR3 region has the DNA TGCGCCAGCACTACAGGGAATAATTCACCCCTCCACTTT. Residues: CASTTGNNSPLHF.

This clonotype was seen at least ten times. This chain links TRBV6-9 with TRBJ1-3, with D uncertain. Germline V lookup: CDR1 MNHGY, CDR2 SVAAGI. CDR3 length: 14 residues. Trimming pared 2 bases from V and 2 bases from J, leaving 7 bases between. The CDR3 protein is CASSYGVTGNTIYF. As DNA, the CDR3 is TGTGCCAGCAGTTATGGGGTAACTGGAAACACCATATATTTT.

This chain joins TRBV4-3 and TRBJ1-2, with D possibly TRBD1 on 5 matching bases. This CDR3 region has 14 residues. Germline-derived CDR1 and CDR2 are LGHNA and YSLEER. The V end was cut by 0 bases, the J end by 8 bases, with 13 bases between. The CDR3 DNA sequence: TGCGCCAGCAGCCAAGAACGGGCTGGGGCAGGCTACACCTTC. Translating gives CASSQERAGAGYTF.

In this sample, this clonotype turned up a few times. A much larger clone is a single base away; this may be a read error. Here the CDR3 DNA reads TGTGCCAGCAGTTCCCGACTAGACGGCGAGCAGTACTTC. Translation gives CASSSRLDGEQYF. The rearrangement uses TRBV28 and TRBJ2-7; D is perhaps TRBD2 (6 bases). CDR3 length: 13 amino acids. CDR1 is MDHEN, CDR2 SYDVKM, per germline. V was cut by 4 bases and J by 6 bases, with 13 bases left in between.

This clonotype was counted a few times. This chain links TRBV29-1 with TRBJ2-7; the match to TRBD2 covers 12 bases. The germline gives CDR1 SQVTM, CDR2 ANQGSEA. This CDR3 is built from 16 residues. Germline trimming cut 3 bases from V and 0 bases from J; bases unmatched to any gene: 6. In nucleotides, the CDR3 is TGCAGCGTTGAGACCTTGACTAGCGGGAGCTCCTACGAGCAGTACTTC. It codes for CSVETLTSGSSYEQYF.

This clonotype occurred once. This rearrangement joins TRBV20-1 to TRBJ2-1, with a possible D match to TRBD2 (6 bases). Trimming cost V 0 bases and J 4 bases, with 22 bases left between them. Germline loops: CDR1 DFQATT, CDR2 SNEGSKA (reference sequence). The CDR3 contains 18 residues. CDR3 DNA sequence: TGCAGTGCTAGAGATTCCTCGGCGACCGGGAGATATTACAATGAGCAGTTCTTC. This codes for CSARDSSATGRYYNEQFF.

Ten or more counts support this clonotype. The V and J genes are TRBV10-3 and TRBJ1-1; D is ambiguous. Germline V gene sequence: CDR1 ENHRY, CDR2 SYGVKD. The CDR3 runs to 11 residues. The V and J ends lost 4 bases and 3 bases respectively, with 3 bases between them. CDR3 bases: TGTGCCATCAGTGGAGACACTGAAGCTTTCTTT. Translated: CAISGDTEAFF.

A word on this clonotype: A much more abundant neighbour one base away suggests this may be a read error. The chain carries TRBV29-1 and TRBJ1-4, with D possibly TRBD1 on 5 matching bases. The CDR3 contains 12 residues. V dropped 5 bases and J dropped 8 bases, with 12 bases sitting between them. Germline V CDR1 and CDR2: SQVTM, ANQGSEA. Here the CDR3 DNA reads TGCAGCGTTAGCAGGGAGAGAGAAAAACTGTTTTTT. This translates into CSVSREREKLFF.

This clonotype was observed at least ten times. The CDR3 spells CASSITGETEAFF. As DNA, the CDR3 is TGTGCCAGTAGTATAACAGGGGAAACTGAAGCTTTCTTT. The V and J genes are TRBV19 and TRBJ1-1; 7 bases match TRBD1. CDR1 and CDR2 (germline): LNHDA, SQIVND (reference sequence). The CDR3 loop spans 13 amino acids. The V gene end was trimmed by 2 bases and the J gene end by 5 bases; junction bases not matched to a gene: 2.

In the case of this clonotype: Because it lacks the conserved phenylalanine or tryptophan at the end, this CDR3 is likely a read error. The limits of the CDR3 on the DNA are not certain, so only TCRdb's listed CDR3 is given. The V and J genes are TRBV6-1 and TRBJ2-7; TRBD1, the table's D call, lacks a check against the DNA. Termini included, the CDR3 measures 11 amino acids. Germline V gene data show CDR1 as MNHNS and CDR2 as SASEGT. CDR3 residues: CASSRPGQEIL.

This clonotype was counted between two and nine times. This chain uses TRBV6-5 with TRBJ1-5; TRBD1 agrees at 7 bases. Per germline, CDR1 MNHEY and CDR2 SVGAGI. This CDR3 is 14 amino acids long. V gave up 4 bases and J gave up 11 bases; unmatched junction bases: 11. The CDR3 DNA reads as TGTGCCAGCAGTTTTTCGACAGGGACGGGGGCCCAGCATTTT. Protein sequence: CASSFSTGTGAQHF.

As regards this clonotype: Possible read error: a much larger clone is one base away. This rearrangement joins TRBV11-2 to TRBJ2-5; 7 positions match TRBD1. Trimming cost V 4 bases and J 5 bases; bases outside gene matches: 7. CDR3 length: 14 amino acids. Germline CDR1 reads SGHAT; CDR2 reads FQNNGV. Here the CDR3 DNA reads TGTGCCAGCAGCTCAGATGCCAGGGGGGAGACCCAGTACTTC. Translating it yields CASSSDARGETQYF.

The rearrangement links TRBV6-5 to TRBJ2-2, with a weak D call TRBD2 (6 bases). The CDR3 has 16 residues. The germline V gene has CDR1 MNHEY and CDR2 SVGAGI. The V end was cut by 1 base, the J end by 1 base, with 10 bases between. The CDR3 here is CASSYWGSGNTGELFF. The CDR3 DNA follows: TGTGCCAGCAGTTACTGGGGTAGCGGGAACACCGGGGAGCTGTTTTTT.

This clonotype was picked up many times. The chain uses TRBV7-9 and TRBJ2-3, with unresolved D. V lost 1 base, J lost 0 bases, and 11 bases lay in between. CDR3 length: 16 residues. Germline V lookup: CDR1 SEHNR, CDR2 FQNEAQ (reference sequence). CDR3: CASSLGGPRSTDTQYF. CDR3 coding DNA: TGTGCCAGCAGCTTAGGAGGCCCTAGAAGCACAGATACGCAGTATTTT.

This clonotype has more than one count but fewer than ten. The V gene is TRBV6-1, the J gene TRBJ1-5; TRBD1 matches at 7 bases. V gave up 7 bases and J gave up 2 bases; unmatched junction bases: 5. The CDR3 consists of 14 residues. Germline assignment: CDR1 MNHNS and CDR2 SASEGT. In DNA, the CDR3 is TGTGCCAGCAATCTCGACAGGGGCAATCAGCCCCAGCATTTT. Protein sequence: CASNLDRGNQPQHF.

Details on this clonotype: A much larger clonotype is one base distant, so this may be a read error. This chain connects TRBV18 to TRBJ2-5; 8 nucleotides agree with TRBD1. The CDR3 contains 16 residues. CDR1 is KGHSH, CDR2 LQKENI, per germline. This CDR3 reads CASSPIPRTGQETRYF. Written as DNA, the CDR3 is TGTGCCAGCTCACCAATTCCCCGGACAGGGCAAGAGACCCGGTACTTC.